The 2 T cell receptor beta chains below were found in one sample sequenced in a study of cytomegalovirus exposure and HLA in healthy donors (dated by TCRdb to 2016 to 2017). The library was obtained by the immunoSEQ multiplex PCR assay. For the multiplex PCR, a mixture combining 60 forward primers for TCR Vbeta segments and 13 reverse primers for TCR Jbeta segments was used. TCRdb retrieved this table from immuneACCESS and kept in-frame rearrangements only. Not all clones are present; in checked studies, unresolved V genes account for under half, and no reason is known for the remainder. The sample contains approximately 190,000 clones, around four fifths of them found a single time. The ten most abundant clones make up approximately 1.7% of the sample. The sample taken for sequencing was PBMCs. These receptors originate from a man aged 40-55 years in good health and CMV-seropositive.

The gene calls are TRBV7-6 and TRBJ2-1, with 9 bases matching TRBD2. This CDR3 has 15 residues. J lost 2 bases, V lost 3 bases, and 2 bases had no gene match. From germline, CDR1 is SGHVS and CDR2 FNYEAQ. CDR3 bases: TGTGCCAGCAGCTTGCGGGAGGGCCCCTACAATGAGCAGTTCTTC. Translated: CASSLREGPYNEQFF. The entire variable domain, with the rest obtained from reference TRBV7-6 and TRBJ2-1, is as follows: GAGVSQSPRYKVTKRGQDVALRCDPISGHVSLYWYRQALGQGPEFLTYFNYEAQQDKSGLPNDRFSAERPEGSISTLTIQRTEQRDSAMYRCASSLREGPYNEQFFGPGTRLTVL.

The chain links TRBV19 to TRBJ1-4; TRBD1 aligns across 8 bases. V lost 3 bases and J lost 7; bases outside the gene matches: 7. The CDR3 totals 15 residues. Germline V gives CDR1 LNHDA, CDR2 SQIVND (reference sequence). The CDR3: CASSIVGQGVEKLFF. The CDR3 DNA follows: TGTGCCAGTAGTATCGTCGGACAGGGTGTTGAAAAACTGTTTTTT.